This T cell receptor (beta chain) was found in a study of early T cells in non-severe SARS-CoV-2 infection. Study-level background: The sequenced material was bulk RNA from unsorted whole blood, and its chains were unpaired. General study results and limits: Private and CD4 specificities were missed by VDJdb matching, which favored anti-spike CD8 responses.

This CDR3 has 14 amino acids. Unmatched junction bases numbered 7, after V lost 5 bases and J lost 3 bases. Germline-derived CDR1 and CDR2 are SGHTA and FQGTGA. Molecules of cDNA were individually given unique molecular identifiers that were attached to them. TCRdb reprocessed the 5' RACE reads via MiXCR and lists one record per CDR3 protein. The repertoire includes 45,000 to 55,000 distinct CDR3 sequences, about 6.2% of them detected once, and around 4% sits in the top ten. Comments on this clonotype: The target antigen is unknown.

This TCR came from an adult who was a healthcare worker with PCR-confirmed SARS-CoV-2 infection or an uninfected control (not recorded which). The V call is TRBV7-3, the J call TRBJ2-7, with 7 bases identical to TRBD2. Sequenced material: whole blood. CDR3 protein: CASSPSGDHYEQYF. DNA for the CDR3: TGTGCCAGCAGCCCGAGCGGGGACCACTACGAGCAGTACTTC.